A single sample is the source of the 16 T cell receptor beta chains below, sequenced in a study of shared clonotypes between healthy human individuals. Using immunoSEQ multiplex PCR, the repertoire was profiled, and TCRdb retains in-frame clones only, with some absent. The table has about a million clones, approximately 80% seen once. Specimen: memory CD4+ T cells from PBMCs. Documented subset: CD45RA-negative fraction. The receptor set was obtained from a man younger than 30 in good health. Some clones in this sample may be carry-over from other donors' samples.

This clone occurred many times. The chain has TRBV18 and TRBJ1-2, with a tentative D call TRBD1 (6 bases). Germline CDR1 KGHSH, CDR2 LQKENI. The CDR3 loop spans 15 amino acids. Trimming took 3 bases from V and 4 from J, leaving 15 bases between them. CDR3 sequence reads: CASSPPGQQAYGYTF. The CDR3 bases are TGTGCCAGCTCACCTCCAGGACAGCAAGCCTATGGCTACACCTTC.

The DNA of the CDR3 is TGCGCCAGCAGCACGGGACTAGCGGGAGGGCCGGGTGAGACCCAGTACTTC. This encodes CASSTGLAGGPGETQYF. The chain carries TRBV5-1 and TRBJ2-5, with TRBD2 matching 16 bases. The germline V gene encodes CDR1 SGHRS and CDR2 YFSETQ. CDR3 length: 17 residues. V shed 4 bases and J 5 bases; nucleotides not matched to a gene: 8.

Here the CDR3 reads CASSPDNIGGAFF. The CDR3 bases are TGTGCCAGCTCACCAGACAACATCGGAGGAGCTTTCTTT. The chain couples TRBV18 to TRBJ1-1; no definite D call. CDR1 is KGHSH and CDR2 is LQKENI in the germline V gene. V dropped 2 bases and J dropped 10 bases, with 14 bases sitting between them. The CDR3 covers 13 residues.

The J gene is TRBJ2-7, the V gene TRBV19; D is possibly TRBD1 or TRBD2 (5 bases each). The germline CDR1 and CDR2 sequences are LNHDA and SQIVND (reference sequence). This CDR3 is 12 amino acids long. With 9 bases removed from V and 2 bases from J, the gap between germline ends came to 11 bases. CDR3 nucleotides: TGTGCCAGCCGGGACGGAGCCTACGAGCAGTACTTC. Protein sequence: CASRDGAYEQYF.

The chain recombines TRBV10-3 with TRBJ2-7, with a weak D call TRBD1 (6 bases). This CDR3 is 13 amino acids long. CDR1 is ENHRY, CDR2 SYGVKD, per germline. Trimming removed 6 bases at V and 3 bases at J, with 12 bases between. This chain's CDR3 is CAISRDTVYEQYF. CDR3 nucleotides: TGTGCCATCAGCCGGGACACAGTCTACGAGCAGTACTTC.

This clone has just a few counts. The sample has other DNA sequences that encode this CDR3 too. The chain is built from TRBV9 and TRBJ2-3; TRBD2 matches at 7 bases. With 3 bases clipped from V and 6 bases from J, the junction kept 7 bases outside the gene matches. The V gene's germline CDR1 is SGDLS and CDR2 YYNGEE. This CDR3 is 14 amino acids long. The CDR3, as DNA: TGTGCCAGCAGCGACCCGGGGGGAGGGGATACGCAGTATTTT. Protein: CASSDPGGGDTQYF.

V usage is TRBV5-1 and J usage is TRBJ2-5; perhaps TRBD2 as D (6 bases). This CDR3 region has 15 residues. The germline CDR1 and CDR2 sequences are SGHRS and YFSETQ. Trimming cost V 0 bases and J 0 bases, with 9 bases left between them. CDR3 sequence reads: CASSLDGGNQETQYF. CDR3 sequence (DNA): TGCGCCAGCAGCTTGGACGGGGGAAACCAAGAGACCCAGTACTTC.

The chain carries TRBV5-6 and TRBJ2-7; 12 nucleotides match TRBD2. This CDR3 spans 14 amino acids. CDR1 is SGHDT, CDR2 YYEEEE, per germline. V trimming: 4 bases; J trimming: 6 bases; junction bases outside the gene matches: 5. CDR3 in DNA: TGTGCCAGCAGCCAGACTAGCGGGAGTTTCGAGCAGTACTTC. Translation gives CASSQTSGSFEQYF.

This clone was picked up a small number of times. The chain is built from TRBV7-2 and TRBJ2-7, with 8 nucleotides matching TRBD2. V lost 0 bases and J lost 2; bases outside the gene matches: 6. Germline assignment: CDR1 SGHTA and CDR2 FQGNSA. This CDR3 contains 16 residues. CDR3 protein: CASSLAAGTRTYEQYF. DNA for the CDR3: TGTGCCAGCAGCTTAGCGGCCGGGACTAGAACCTACGAGCAGTACTTC. Full variable domain (remainder filled in from reference TRBV7-2 and TRBJ2-7): GAGVSQSPSNKVTEKGKDVELRCDPISGHTALYWYRQSLGQGLEFLIYFQGNSAPDKSGLPSDRFSAERTGGSVSTLTIQRTQQEDSAVYLCASSLAAGTRTYEQYFGPGTRLTVT.

This clone was found a few times. V gene TRBV2 combines with J gene TRBJ2-2; no clear D. V lost 1 base and J 6 bases, leaving 15 bases between the germline ends. This CDR3 is 16 amino acids long. CDR1 and CDR2 from the germline V gene are SNHLY and FYNNEI. The DNA of the CDR3 is TGTGCCAGCAGTGAAGGGGGAAACCTCCACCCCGGGGAGCTGTTTTTT. Translated, it gives CASSEGGNLHPGELFF.

This chain connects TRBV19 to TRBJ1-2; D is undetermined. This CDR3 spans 14 amino acids. V was pared by 6 bases and J by 8 bases, with 19 bases between. Germline V lookup: CDR1 LNHDA, CDR2 SQIVND (reference sequence). CDR3 bases: TGTGCCAGTAGCCCTGGCCGTTTGGGCGAGGGCTACACCTTC. Protein sequence: CASSPGRLGEGYTF. The complete variable domain, with remaining parts taken from reference TRBV19 and TRBJ1-2, reads DGGITQSPKYLFRKEGQNVTLSCEQNLNHDAMYWYRQDPGQGLRLIYYSQIVNDFQKGDIAEGYSVSREKKESFPLTVTSAQKNPTAFYLCASSPGRLGEGYTFGSGTRLTVV.

The chain is built from TRBV5-4 and TRBJ1-1, with D possibly being TRBD1 (5 bases). Germline V gives CDR1 SGHNT, CDR2 YYREEE (reference sequence). There are 15 residues in the CDR3. Trimming pared 4 bases from V and 1 base from J, leaving 14 bases between. The CDR3 bases are TGTGCCAGCAGCCACCCCGCTACAGGGAACACTGAAGCTTTCTTT. Protein sequence: CASSHPATGNTEAFF.

V and J are TRBV2 and TRBJ2-3; TRBD2 agrees at 8 bases. Per germline, CDR1 SNHLY and CDR2 FYNNEI. This CDR3 region has 15 residues. V lost 6 bases and J lost 0; bases outside the gene matches: 5. For the CDR3, the DNA is TGTGCCAGCAGCTCCACTAGCGGCAGCACAGATACGCAGTATTTT. The encoded protein is CASSSTSGSTDTQYF.

This clone was seen many times. V gene TRBV11-2 combines with J gene TRBJ2-5, with TRBD2 as a possible D gene (6 bases). Germline CDR1 SGHAT, CDR2 FQNNGV. This CDR3 is built from 14 residues. V dropped 3 bases and J dropped 5 bases, with 13 bases sitting between them. DNA of the CDR3: TGTGCCAGCAGCTTTTGGGAAGGAGGGGAGACCCAGTACTTC. Translating it yields CASSFWEGGETQYF.

The chain's CDR3 is CASSPDRGSYGYTF. CDR3 in DNA: TGCGCCAGCAGCCCGGACAGGGGAAGCTATGGCTACACCTTC. The chain employs TRBV5-1 and TRBJ1-2, with 9 bases aligning to TRBD1. The germline V gene encodes CDR1 SGHRS and CDR2 YFSETQ. This CDR3 has 14 residues. J gave up 4 bases and V 4 bases, and 5 bases lay outside the gene matches.

The gene calls are TRBV6-1 and TRBJ1-5, with TRBD1 matching over 7 bases. The CDR3 runs to 14 residues. In germline, CDR1 is MNHNS, CDR2 SASEGT. V shed 4 bases, J shed 11 bases, and the junction held 11 bases outside the gene matches. CDR3 in amino acids: CASSGSGRGQSQHF. In DNA form, the CDR3 reads TGTGCCAGCAGTGGTTCAGGTAGGGGGCAGTCCCAGCATTTT.